The TCR beta chain under discussion was sequenced for a study of T cell changes during pregnancy in multiple sclerosis. The CDR3 runs 14 residues. Unmatched junction bases numbered 5, after V lost 0 bases and J lost 9 bases. Germline V gene data show CDR1 as MNHNY and CDR2 as SVGAGI (reference sequence). Some clones are missing from TCRdb's copy, which holds only in-frame ones; the method was immunoSEQ multiplex PCR. This sample has 60,000 to 75,000 clones, with roughly 90% found just once. This receptor was obtained from a female donor with multiple sclerosis, enrolled in a pregnancy study. The starting material was peripheral blood, obtained in the second trimester of pregnancy. The J gene is TRBJ2-1, the V gene TRBV6-6, with 7 bases matching TRBD2. CDR3 sequence (DNA): TGTGCCAGCAGTTACTCGACTACTAGCGTTGAGCAGTTCTTC. Translation: CASSYSTTSVEQFF.